The rows below give T cell receptor beta chains drawn from one sample of a study of cytomegalovirus exposure and HLA in healthy donors. Profiled with immunoSEQ multiplex PCR; TCRdb holds only in-frame clones, not every one. The sample carries 150,000 or so clones, 84% recorded once. The sequenced sample consisted of PBMCs. These receptors all stem from a boy aged 2 to 10 in good health and CMV-seronegative. Each CDR3 is given with its conserved first and last residue. Fields, in order: D gene, clone size, V gene, J gene, CDR3 DNA, CDR3 protein. D genes are given only for firm matches. The size field is filled for only some rows; it gives once, few, many or a size class.

>TRBD1|NA|TRBV9|TRBJ2-1
TGTGCCAGCAGCCCTGGTCAGGGGGCACATGAGCAGTTCTTC
CASSPGQGAHEQFF
>NA|NA|TRBV13|TRBJ2-5
TGTGCCAGCAGCCTTCTGGGAGGTGAGCAGTACTTC
CASSLLGGEQYF
>NA|NA|TRBV5-6|TRBJ2-7
TGTGCCAGCAGCTTGGCGGCGGGATCCTACGAGCAGTACTTC
CASSLAAGSYEQYF
>TRBD1|NA|TRBV6-6|TRBJ2-7
TGTGCCAGCAGCCTAGAACGGGACAGCTCCTACGAGCAGTACTTC
CASSLERDSSYEQYF
>NA|few|TRBV6-5|TRBJ1-1
TGTGCCAGCAAACAGGGTTTTAGCACTGAAGCTTTCTTT
CASKQGFSTEAFF
>TRBD1|NA|TRBV5-4|TRBJ1-1
TGTGCCAACAGCCTCCGGGACAGGGGTATGTTTGGAGCTTTCTTT
CANSLRDRGMFGAFF
>TRBD1|NA|TRBV30|TRBJ2-2
TGTGCCTGTCCACTGTTAAAGGGACAGGGAACCGGGGAGCTGTTTTTT
CACPLLKGQGTGELFF
>NA|NA|TRBV4-1|TRBJ2-7
TGCGCCAGCAGCCAGCTACCGGGACTCCGGAACTACGAGCAGTACTTC
CASSQLPGLRNYEQYF
>NA|NA|TRBV7-9|TRBJ2-5
TGTGCCAGCAGCTCCGGAATTCGGGACCAAGAGACCCAGTACTTC
CASSSGIRDQETQYF
>TRBD1|NA|TRBV7-6|TRBJ1-4
TGTGCCAGCAGCTTCTCGACAGGGGGTGGTGAAAAACTGTTTTTT
CASSFSTGGGEKLFF
>NA|NA|TRBV14|TRBJ1-6
TGTGCCAGCAGCCTTGCTGACAGGCTAGTTTCACCCCTCCACTTT
CASSLADRLVSPLHF
>NA|few|TRBV5-6|TRBJ1-1
TGTGCCAGCAGCTTAACACCGGACAGATATTTGAACACTGAAGCTTTCTTT
CASSLTPDRYLNTEAFF
>TRBD1|few|TRBV27|TRBJ2-7
TGTGCCAGCAGCCTGGGGAGGACAGGGCTCTTGGGCGAGCAGTACTTC
CASSLGRTGLLGEQYF
>TRBD1|NA|TRBV14|TRBJ1-2
TGTGCCAGCAGCCGACAGGGCTATGGCTACACCTTC
CASSRQGYGYTF
>NA|NA|TRBV7-2|TRBJ1-1
TGTGCCAGCAGGGTCACAGATATGAACACTGAAGCTTTCTTT
CASRVTDMNTEAFF
>TRBD1|NA|TRBV5-4|TRBJ2-1
TGTGCCAGCAGCAAACCGGGACAGGCCATAACGGAGCAGTTCTTC
CASSKPGQAITEQFF
>NA|NA|TRBV28|TRBJ2-7
TGTGCCAGCAGCCGGACTCGTGCCCGGGAGCAGTACTTC
CASSRTRAREQYF
>TRBD1|once|TRBV15|TRBJ2-7
TGTGCCACCTCAGGGGGCTACGAGCAGTACTTC
CATSGGYEQYF
>TRBD1|NA|TRBV7-9|TRBJ2-7
TGTGCCAGCACTCGTCCAGGGGGCGTTAACGAGCAGTACTTC
CASTRPGGVNEQYF
>TRBD1|NA|TRBV2|TRBJ2-3
TGTGCCAGCAGTGAACTAGACAGGGACACAGATACGCAGTATTTT
CASSELDRDTDTQYF
>TRBD1|NA|TRBV19|TRBJ2-7
TGTGCCAGTGGACAGGGGCCGTACGAGCAGTACTTC
CASGQGPYEQYF
>NA|NA|TRBV2|TRBJ2-6
TGTGCCAGCAGTCTCGGGGTTGGGGCCAACGTCCTGACTTTC
CASSLGVGANVLTF
>NA|NA|TRBV11-2|TRBJ2-1
TGTGCCAGCAGCTTTATCCATGAGCAGTTCTTC
CASSFIHEQFF
>TRBD2|NA|TRBV6-1|TRBJ2-5
TGTGCCAGCAGGTCGGGGGGTCAAGAGACCCAGTACTTC
CASRSGGQETQYF
>TRBD2|NA|TRBV6-5|TRBJ2-7
TGTGCCAGCAGTTACGGGCGGGGGGCTGCCTACGAGCAGTACTTC
CASSYGRGAAYEQYF
>TRBD2|NA|TRBV5-1|TRBJ2-2
TGCGCCAGCAGCTTCCCCATAGCGGGAGGGGACACCGGGGAGCTGTTTTTT
CASSFPIAGGDTGELFF
>NA|few|TRBV29-1|TRBJ1-1
TGCAGCGTTGACAGGGGAACGAACACTGAAGCTTTCTTT
CSVDRGTNTEAFF
>TRBD2|NA|TRBV28|TRBJ2-3
TGTGCCAGCAGTTCGAGCGGGAGAACAACAGATACGCAGTATTTT
CASSSSGRTTDTQYF
>TRBD2|NA|TRBV19|TRBJ2-5
TGTGCCAGTAGTACAGCGGGAGCAGAGACCCAGTACTTC
CASSTAGAETQYF
>TRBD2|NA|TRBV27|TRBJ2-3
TGTGCCAGCAGTTTAGGACTAGCGGGAGGGCCTGGCACAGATACGCAGTATTTT
CASSLGLAGGPGTDTQYF
>TRBD1|NA|TRBV28|TRBJ1-4
TGTGCCAGCAGTTTAGAGGGGACAGGCCGTGTGAATGAAAAACTGTTTTTT
CASSLEGTGRVNEKLFF
>TRBD1|NA|TRBV19|TRBJ2-3
TGTGCCAGTAGTATAGATGGCACAGGGGGCGGCTCCTTGGGCACAGATACGCAGTATTTT
CASSIDGTGGGSLGTDTQYF
>NA|NA|TRBV11-2|TRBJ2-7
TGTGCCAGCAGCTTCCTGCGGGGCGCCTCCTACGAGCAGTACTTC
CASSFLRGASYEQYF
>TRBD2|NA|TRBV5-6|TRBJ2-5
TGTGCCAGCAGCTTGGAAGGGGCGGGAGGGACACGGGAGACCCAGTACTTC
CASSLEGAGGTRETQYF
>NA|NA|TRBV30|TRBJ2-1
TGTGCCTGGAGTGTGACAGCCAATGAGCAGTTCTTC
CAWSVTANEQFF
>TRBD1|NA|TRBV4-1|TRBJ1-2
TGCGCCAGCAGCCAAGTCAGGACAGGCTATGGCTACACCTTC
CASSQVRTGYGYTF
>NA|NA|TRBV14|TRBJ2-7
TGTGCCAGCAGCCAAGGTGGGACTTTCTCCTACGAGCAGTACTTC
CASSQGGTFSYEQYF
>TRBD1|NA|TRBV5-6|TRBJ2-5
TGTGCCAGCAGCTTGGGGGGACAGATGGTCGAGACCCAGTACTTC
CASSLGGQMVETQYF
>NA|NA|TRBV19|TRBJ1-5
TGTGCCAGTAGTATGTCGGGGCCCCAGCATTTT
CASSMSGPQHF
>NA|NA|TRBV28|TRBJ2-3
TGTGCCAGCAGTTGGTTTGAGGATACGCAGTATTTT
CASSWFEDTQYF
>NA|NA|TRBV4-1|TRBJ2-7
TGCGCCAGCAGCCAAGAAAGACAGACCATCTACGAGCAGTACTTC
CASSQERQTIYEQYF
>TRBD1|NA|TRBV27|TRBJ1-1
TGTGCCAGCAGTTCCATACCCGGGACAGGGGTAGGGGGGAACACTGAAGCTTTCTTT
CASSSIPGTGVGGNTEAFF
>NA|NA|TRBV6-6|TRBJ2-6
TGTGCCAGCAGTTACTCACCGGGCTCTGGGGCCAACGTCCTGACTTTC
CASSYSPGSGANVLTF
>NA|NA|TRBV27|TRBJ2-4
TGTGCCAGCAGTCGAGGGTTTGGAAACATTCAGTACTTC
CASSRGFGNIQYF
>NA|NA|TRBV7-6|TRBJ1-5
TGTGCCAGCAGCTTATATACCAGAGGACAGCCCCAGCATTTT
CASSLYTRGQPQHF
>NA|NA|TRBV4-1|TRBJ1-2
TGCGCCAGCAGCCAAGTCGTCAGAGCTAGTGGCTACACCTTC
CASSQVVRASGYTF
>TRBD1|NA|TRBV4-1|TRBJ1-2
TGCGCCAGCAGCCAAAAAAACCGGTGGGGACAGGGGGATATTTACTATGGCTACACCTTC
CASSQKNRWGQGDIYYGYTF